This entry describes one TCR beta chain. The data were taken from a study of T-cell memory formation after mild COVID-19. This CDR3 comprises 19 residues. The V segment lost 7 bases and the J segment 10 bases; nucleotides outside the gene matches: 28. Germline V lookup: CDR1 LGHNT, CDR2 FRNRAP. TCRdb re-analysed the 5' RACE reads in MiXCR, keeping a single row per CDR3 protein. The sample holds a few hundred thousand distinct CDR3 sequences, around a fifth seen once. The source is an adult woman who had mild COVID-19 (a few samples of this study predate the infection). Cell type and time point are not known. This chain uses TRBV12-5 with TRBJ1-5; 7 nucleotides agree with TRBD1. Sequenced material: PBMCs or a T cell subset sorted from them (not recorded which). CDR3 protein: CASDTDRDSLWDLVRPQHF. The DNA for the CDR3 is TGTGCTAGTGACACCGACAGGGACTCCTTGTGGGATTTGGTACGACCCCAGCATTTT. Full variable domain (rest looked up from reference TRBV12-5 and TRBJ1-5): DARVTQTPRHKVTEMGQEVTMRCQPILGHNTVFWYRQTMMQGLELLAYFRNRAPLDDSGMPKDRFSAEMPDATLATLKIQPSEPRDSAVYFCASDTDRDSLWDLVRPQHFGDGTRLSIL.